One and the same sample provided the 15 T cell receptor beta chains below, sequenced in a study of blood T cell repertoires in COVID-19. Sequencing was performed with immunoSEQ multiplex PCR; in TCRdb, only in-frame clones are kept and a portion is missing. The sample yields 100,000 to 150,000 clones, approximately 88% seen once. The specimen sequenced was peripheral blood. These receptor sequences come from a man over 45 with acute or convalescent COVID-19.

The V call is TRBV27, the J call TRBJ2-1, with TRBD2 matching 7 bases. CDR3 length equals 14 residues. J was trimmed by 6 bases and V by 4 bases; bases with no gene match: 6. CDR1 is MNHEY and CDR2 is SMNVEV in the germline V gene (reference sequence). The CDR3 protein is CASSSRTSANEQFF. The CDR3 DNA is TGTGCCAGCAGTTCCAGGACTAGTGCCAATGAGCAGTTCTTC.

The rearrangement uses TRBV4-3 and TRBJ2-7, with 8 positions matching TRBD2. The germline gives CDR1 LGHNA, CDR2 YSLEER. This CDR3 has 16 amino acids. V shed 4 bases and J 1 base; nucleotides not matched to a gene: 9. CDR3 in amino acids: CASSRQLAEGSYEQYF. The DNA of the CDR3 is TGCGCCAGCAGCCGACAACTAGCGGAGGGGTCCTACGAGCAGTACTTC.

The rearrangement uses TRBV7-2 and TRBJ2-7, with 9 bases fitting TRBD2. The J segment lost 2 bases and the V segment lost 4 bases, leaving 12 bases of the junction unmatched. The CDR3 length is 17 residues. The V gene's germline CDR1 is SGHTA and CDR2 FQGNSA. The CDR3 spells CASSYSGGTDLPYEQYF. The CDR3 nucleotides are TGTGCCAGCAGCTATAGCGGGGGAACCGACCTCCCCTACGAGCAGTACTTC.

V gene TRBV10-3 combines with J gene TRBJ1-2; 8 bases map to TRBD1. CDR1 ENHRY and CDR2 SYGVKD come from the germline V gene. V was pared by 2 bases and J by 5 bases, with 7 bases of the junction left unmatched. This CDR3 spans 15 amino acids. The CDR3 spells CAISEGQGAPYGYTF. CDR3 coding DNA: TGTGCCATCAGTGAGGGCCAGGGGGCCCCATATGGCTACACCTTC.

This rearrangement joins TRBV24-1 to TRBJ1-4, with 9 nucleotides matching TRBD1. J lost 7 bases, V lost 4 bases, and 3 bases had no gene match. The CDR3 runs to 14 residues. Germline CDR1 reads KGHDR; CDR2 reads SFDVKD. The CDR3 spells CATSDPGQGEKLFF. The CDR3 DNA reads TGTGCCACCAGTGACCCGGGACAGGGTGAAAAACTGTTTTTT.

The chain employs TRBV11-3 and TRBJ2-2; D is ambiguous. The CDR3 has 16 amino acids. Per the germline V gene, CDR1 is SGHNT and CDR2 is YENEEA. Between the trimmed V and J ends, which lost 1 base and 2 bases, there was a span of 11 bases. In DNA form, the CDR3 reads TGTGCCAGCAGCTTAGCAGTGACAACTAACACCGGGGAGCTGTTTTTT. Its translation: CASSLAVTTNTGELFF.

The chain employs TRBV7-8 and TRBJ2-7, with D maybe TRBD2 (5 bases). The CDR3 is made up of 13 amino acids. CDR1 is SGHVS and CDR2 is FQNEAQ in the germline V gene. Trimming left V 1 base short and J 4 bases short, with 8 bases between. CDR3 residues: CASSLVRGYEQYF. DNA for the CDR3: TGTGCCAGCAGCTTAGTAAGAGGGTACGAGCAGTACTTC.

V usage is TRBV6-5 and J usage is TRBJ2-7; 8 bases align to TRBD1. The CDR3 extends over 12 amino acids. After removal of 6 bases from V and 5 bases from J, the junction contained 3 bases not matched to a gene. Germline CDR1 MNHEY, CDR2 SVGAGI. CDR3 nucleotide sequence: TGTGCCAGCAGGGACAGGGTTGACGAGCAGTACTTC. The encoded protein is CASRDRVDEQYF.

This chain joins TRBV7-8 and TRBJ2-5; 9 bases are shared with TRBD2. This CDR3 is built from 16 residues. With V trimmed by 1 base and J by 2 bases, 5 bases remained unmatched. CDR1 is SGHVS, CDR2 FQNEAQ, per germline. The CDR3 coding sequence is TGTGCCAGCAGCTTAGTACTAGCGGGTATACAAGAGACCCAGTACTTC. Protein: CASSLVLAGIQETQYF.

In its sample, this clone was seen once. This sequence joins TRBV7-9 and TRBJ2-7; TRBD1 matches 11 bases. J gave up 6 bases and V 5 bases, and 6 bases lay outside the gene matches. This CDR3 has 14 amino acids. CDR1 is SEHNR, CDR2 FQNEAQ, per germline (reference sequence). The CDR3 nucleotides are TGTGCCAGCAGCGCCGGACAGGGGGCCTTCGAGCAGTACTTC. Amino acid sequence: CASSAGQGAFEQYF.

The chain employs TRBV3-1 (or the pseudogene TRBV3-2) and TRBJ1-1; 8 nucleotides match TRBD1. There are 12 residues in the CDR3. V gave up 4 bases and J gave up 6 bases; unmatched junction bases: 1. CDR1 and CDR2 (germline): LGHDT, YNNKEL (reference sequence). The CDR3 nucleotides read TGTGCCAGCAGCCGACAGGGGTCTGAAGCTTTCTTT. Encoded protein: CASSRQGSEAFF.

The chain joins TRBV4-1 to TRBJ1-5; D remains ambiguous. V lost 0 bases, J lost 6 bases, and 6 bases lay in between. Germline CDR1 reads MGHRA; CDR2 reads YSYEKL. CDR3 length equals 13 residues. CDR3 sequence: CASSQDPGQPQHF. The CDR3 nucleotides are TGCGCCAGCAGCCAAGATCCCGGTCAGCCCCAGCATTTT.

This rearrangement joins TRBV6-2 or TRBV6-3 to TRBJ1-2, with 7 bases matching TRBD1. The germline gives CDR1 MNHEY, CDR2 SVGEGT. The CDR3 totals 13 residues. The junction had 5 bases not matched to a gene; V was cut back by 5 bases and J by 5 bases. The chain's CDR3 is CASSRDSVYGYTF. CDR3 nucleotides: TGTGCCAGCAGTCGGGACAGCGTATATGGCTACACCTTC.

This sequence joins TRBV25-1 and TRBJ1-1; a possible D gene is TRBD1 (5 bases). Deletions cut 3 bases from V and 6 bases from J, with 14 bases between. There are 14 residues in the CDR3. Germline CDR1 MGHDK, CDR2 SYGVNS. Written as DNA, the CDR3 is TGTGCCAGCAGTGATTCCTCAGGGATCTCTGAAGCTTTCTTT. Amino acids: CASSDSSGISEAFF.

V and J are TRBV19 and TRBJ1-1; the D gene is possibly TRBD1 (6 bases). From germline, CDR1 is LNHDA and CDR2 SQIVND (reference sequence). Trimming left V 4 bases short and J 5 bases short, with 17 bases between. This CDR3 contains 15 residues. The CDR3 DNA reads TGTGCCAGTAGTACCAGGGGAGCTATAACTACTGAAGCTTTCTTT. Encoded protein: CASSTRGAITTEAFF.